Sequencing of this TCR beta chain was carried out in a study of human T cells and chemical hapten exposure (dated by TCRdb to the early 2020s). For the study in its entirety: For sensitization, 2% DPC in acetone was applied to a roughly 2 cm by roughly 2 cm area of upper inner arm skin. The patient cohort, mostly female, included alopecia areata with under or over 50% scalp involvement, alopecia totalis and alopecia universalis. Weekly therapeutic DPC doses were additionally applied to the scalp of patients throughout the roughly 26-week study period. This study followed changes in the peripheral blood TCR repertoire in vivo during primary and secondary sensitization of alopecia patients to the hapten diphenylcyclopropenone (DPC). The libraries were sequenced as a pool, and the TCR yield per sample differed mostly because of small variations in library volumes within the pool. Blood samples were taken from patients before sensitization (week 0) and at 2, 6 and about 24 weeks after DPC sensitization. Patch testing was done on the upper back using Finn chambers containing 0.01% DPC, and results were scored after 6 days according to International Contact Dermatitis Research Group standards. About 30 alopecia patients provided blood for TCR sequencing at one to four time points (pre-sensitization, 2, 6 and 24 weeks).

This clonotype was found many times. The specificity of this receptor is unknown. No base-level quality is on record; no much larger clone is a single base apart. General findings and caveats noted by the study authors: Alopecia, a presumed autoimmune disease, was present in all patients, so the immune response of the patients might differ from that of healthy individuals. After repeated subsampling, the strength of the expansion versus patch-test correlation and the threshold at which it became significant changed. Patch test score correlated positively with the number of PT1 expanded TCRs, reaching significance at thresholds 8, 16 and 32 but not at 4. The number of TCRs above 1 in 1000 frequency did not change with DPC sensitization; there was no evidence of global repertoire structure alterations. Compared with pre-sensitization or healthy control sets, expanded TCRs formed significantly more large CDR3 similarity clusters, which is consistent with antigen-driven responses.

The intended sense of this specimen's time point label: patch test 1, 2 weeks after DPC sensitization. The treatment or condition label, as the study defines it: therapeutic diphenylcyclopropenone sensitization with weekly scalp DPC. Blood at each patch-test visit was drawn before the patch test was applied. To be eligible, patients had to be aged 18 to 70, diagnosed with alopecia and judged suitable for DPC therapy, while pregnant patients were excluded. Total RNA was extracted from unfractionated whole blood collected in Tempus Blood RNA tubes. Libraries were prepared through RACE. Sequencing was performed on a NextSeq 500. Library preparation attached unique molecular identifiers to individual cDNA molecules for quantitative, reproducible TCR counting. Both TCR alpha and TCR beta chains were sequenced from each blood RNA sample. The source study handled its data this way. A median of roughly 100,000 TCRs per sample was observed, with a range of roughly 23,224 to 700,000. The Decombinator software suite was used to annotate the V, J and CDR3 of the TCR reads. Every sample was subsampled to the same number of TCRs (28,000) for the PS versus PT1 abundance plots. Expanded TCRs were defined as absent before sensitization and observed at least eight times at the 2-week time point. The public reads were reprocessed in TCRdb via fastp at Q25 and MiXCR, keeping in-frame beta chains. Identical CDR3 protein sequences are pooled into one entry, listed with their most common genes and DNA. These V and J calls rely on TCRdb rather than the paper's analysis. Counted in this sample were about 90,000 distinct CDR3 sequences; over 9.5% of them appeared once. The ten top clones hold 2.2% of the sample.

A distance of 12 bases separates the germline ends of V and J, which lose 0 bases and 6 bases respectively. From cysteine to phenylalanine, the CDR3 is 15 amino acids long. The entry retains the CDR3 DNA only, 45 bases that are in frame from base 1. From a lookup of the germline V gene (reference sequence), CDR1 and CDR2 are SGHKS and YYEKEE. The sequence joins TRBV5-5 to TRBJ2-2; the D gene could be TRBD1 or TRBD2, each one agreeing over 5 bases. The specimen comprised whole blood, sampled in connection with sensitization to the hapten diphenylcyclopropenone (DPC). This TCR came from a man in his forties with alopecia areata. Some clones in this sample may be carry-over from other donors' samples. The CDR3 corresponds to CASSLAPWGPGELFF. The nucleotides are TGTGCCAGCAGCTTGGCCCCTTGGGGACCCGGGGAGCTGTTTTTT.